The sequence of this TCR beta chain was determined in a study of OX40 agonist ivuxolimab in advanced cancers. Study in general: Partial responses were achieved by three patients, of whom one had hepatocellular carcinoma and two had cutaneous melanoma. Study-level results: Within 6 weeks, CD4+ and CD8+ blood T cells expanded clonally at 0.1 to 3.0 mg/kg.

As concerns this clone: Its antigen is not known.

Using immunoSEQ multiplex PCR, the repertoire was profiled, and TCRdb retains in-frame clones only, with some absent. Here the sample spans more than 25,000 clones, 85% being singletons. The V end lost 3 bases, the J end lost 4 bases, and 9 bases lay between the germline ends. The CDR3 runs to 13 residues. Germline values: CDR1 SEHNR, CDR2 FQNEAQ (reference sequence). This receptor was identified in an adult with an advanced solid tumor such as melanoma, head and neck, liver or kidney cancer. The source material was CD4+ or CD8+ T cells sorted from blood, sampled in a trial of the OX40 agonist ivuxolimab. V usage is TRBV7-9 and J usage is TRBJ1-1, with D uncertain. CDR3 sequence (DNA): TGTGCCAGCAGCTTCGGGGATTCCACTGAAGCTTTCTTT. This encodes CASSFGDSTEAFF.